Following are 2 T cell receptor beta chains from one sample sequenced in a study of vaccination and CD4 T cells after COVID-19 (dated by TCRdb to between 2021 and 2022). This sample's treatment or condition label indicates: approximately 9-day PBMC culture with coronavirus spike peptide pools or control peptides (ViraFEST assay). Library method: PCR. The instrument given in TCRdb is Illumina iSeq 100. DNA from cultured CD4+ T cells was subjected to TCR sequencing with the Oncomine TCR Beta short-read assay at the Johns Hopkins FTIC core. The public reads were run again by TCRdb, first through fastp at Q25 and then through MiXCR, and only productive beta chains were kept. Each record represents a unique CDR3 protein, reported with the most common genes and DNA among its rows. The sample has fewer than 14,000 distinct CDR3 sequences on record, around 77% of them singletons. The ten largest clones take up around 20% of the sample.

What these receptors recognize is not known. The sequencing input was CD4+ T cells from blood, cultured in vitro. Receptors originate from a human donor who had recovered from COVID-19.

V gene TRBV24-1 combines with J gene TRBJ2-2, with unresolved D. Trimming took off 10 bases at V and 6 bases at J, with 8 bases between the two ends. CDR1 and CDR2 from the germline V gene are KGHDR and SFDVKD. The CDR3 loop spans 11 amino acids. The CDR3 region is CATERSGELFF. CDR3 DNA: TGTGCCACTGAGCGTTCCGGGGAGCTGTTTTTT.

The chain carries TRBV15 and TRBJ2-7; TRBD2 matches at 10 bases. CDR1 and CDR2 from the germline V gene are LNHNV and YYDKDF (reference sequence). Trimming cost V 1 base and J 7 bases; bases outside gene matches: 7. The CDR3 length is 15 residues. This chain's CDR3 is CATSRVLAGAREQYF. The CDR3 DNA is TGTGCCACCAGCAGAGTTCTAGCGGGAGCTCGTGAGCAGTACTTC.